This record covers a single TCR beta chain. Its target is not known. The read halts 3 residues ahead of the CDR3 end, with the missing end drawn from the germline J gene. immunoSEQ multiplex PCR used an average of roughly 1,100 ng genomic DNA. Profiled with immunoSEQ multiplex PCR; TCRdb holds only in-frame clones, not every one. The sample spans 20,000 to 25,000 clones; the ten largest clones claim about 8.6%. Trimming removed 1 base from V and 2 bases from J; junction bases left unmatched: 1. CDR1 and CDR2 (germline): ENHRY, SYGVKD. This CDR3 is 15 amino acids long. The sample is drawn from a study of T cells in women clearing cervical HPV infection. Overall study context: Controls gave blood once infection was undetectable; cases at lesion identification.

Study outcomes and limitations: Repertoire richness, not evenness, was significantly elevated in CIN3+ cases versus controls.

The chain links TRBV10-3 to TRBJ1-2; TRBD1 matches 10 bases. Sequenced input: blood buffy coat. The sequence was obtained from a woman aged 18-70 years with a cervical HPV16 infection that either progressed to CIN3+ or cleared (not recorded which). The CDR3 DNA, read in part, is TGTGCCATCAGTGAGTTGGACAGGGGGAACTATGGC. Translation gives CAISELDRGNYG. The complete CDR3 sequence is CAISELDRGNYGYTF.